Listed below are T cell receptor beta chains from one sample, sequenced in a study of CD8 T cells in Susac syndrome. One entry per CDR3 protein results from TCRdb running MiXCR on the immunoSEQ multiplex PCR reads. The repertoire has around 110,000 distinct CDR3 sequences, under 96% of them found once; the top ten carry roughly 0.14%. The sequenced sample was CD4+ T cells from PBMCs. These receptors were obtained from a human donor with Susac syndrome. Each CDR3 is given with its conserved first and last residue. Each record gives: clone size, J gene, V gene, D gene, CDR3 DNA, CDR3 protein. D genes are given only for firm matches. Some rows mark clone size as missing; the rest say once, few, many or name a class of expanded clone.

-,TRBJ1-4,TRBV28,-,TGTGCCAGCAGTCCATCTCTGGGGGGTGGTGAAAAACTGTTTTTT,CASSPSLGGGEKLFF
-,TRBJ2-3,TRBV28,-,TGTGCCAGCACACAGAGCTGGGCGCAGTATTTT,CASTQSWAQYF
-,TRBJ2-7,TRBV5-6,TRBD2,TGTGCCAGCAGCTTGTTAGGAGCGGGAGGTCCCTACGAGCAGTACTTC,CASSLLGAGGPYEQYF
-,TRBJ2-3,TRBV6-5,TRBD2,TGTGCCAGCAGTTACTCCTTTGCTAGCGGGAGTATGGATACGCAGTATTTT,CASSYSFASGSMDTQYF
-,TRBJ1-2,TRBV28,TRBD1,TGTGCCAGCAGACCGACAGGGTATGGCTACACCTTC,CASRPTGYGYTF
-,TRBJ2-7,TRBV6-5,TRBD2,TGTGCCAGCAGTTACTCGGCTAGCGGGAATTACGAGCAGTACTTC,CASSYSASGNYEQYF
-,TRBJ2-2,TRBV24-1,-,TGTGCCACCAGTGAGTCTAGCTTCGGGGAGCTGTTTTTT,CATSESSFGELFF
once,TRBJ2-1,TRBV29-1,TRBD1,TGCAGCGTTGATGGGACAGGGGCCGTCAATGAGCAGTTCTTC,CSVDGTGAVNEQFF
once,TRBJ2-2,TRBV24-1,TRBD2,TGTGCCACCGCCGGGACTAGCGGGAGTGGCGGCACCGGGGAGCTGTTTTTT,CATAGTSGSGGTGELFF
once,TRBJ2-7,TRBV20-1,TRBD1,TGCAGTGCTAGGGACAGGGAATACGAGCAGTACTTC,CSARDREYEQYF
-,TRBJ1-1,TRBV20-1,TRBD1,TGCAGTGCTAGACATCGTGCGGACAGGGGGCATACCTATGAAGCTTTCTTT,CSARHRADRGHTYEAFF
-,TRBJ1-5,TRBV19,TRBD1,TGTGCCAGTAGCAGCGACAGGGGCAGGCAGCATTTT,CASSSDRGRQHF
-,TRBJ2-1,TRBV11-2,-,TGTGCCAGCAGCTTAAACAGTCTTAGTTCCGATGAGCAGTTCTTC,CASSLNSLSSDEQFF
-,TRBJ2-2,TRBV18,-,TGTGCCAGCTCACCATGGCTCAACACCGGGGAGCTGTTTTTT,CASSPWLNTGELFF
-,TRBJ2-2,TRBV3-1,TRBD2,TGTGCCAGCAGCCAGGGACTAGCGGGTAACACCGGGGAGCTGTTTTTT,CASSQGLAGNTGELFF
-,TRBJ1-2,TRBV27,-,TGTGCCAGCAGTCCACAGGGAAGGAACTATGGCTACACCTTC,CASSPQGRNYGYTF
once,TRBJ2-7,TRBV20-1,TRBD1,TGCAGTGCTGGTGACAGGGTCTCCTACGAGCAGTACTTC,CSAGDRVSYEQYF
-,TRBJ2-4,TRBV28,TRBD1,TGTGCCAGCAGTCGACGGACAGGATCGAACATTCAGTACTTC,CASSRRTGSNIQYF
once,TRBJ1-1,TRBV7-9,-,TGTGCCAGCAGCCGGGAGGTCAACACTGAAGCTTTCTTT,CASSREVNTEAFF
-,TRBJ2-7,TRBV10-3,-,TGTGCCATCAGTGAGTCAGGGAGAGGGGACCGCTCCTACGAGCAGTACTTC,CAISESGRGDRSYEQYF
-,TRBJ2-5,TRBV30,TRBD2,TGTGCCTCCACGGGGGGGCAAGAGACCCAGTACTTC,CASTGGQETQYF
-,TRBJ2-2,TRBV30,-,TGTGCCTGGAGTCCGTCAGGGGGGGAGCTGTTTTTT,CAWSPSGGELFF
once,TRBJ2-1,TRBV30,-,TGTGCCTGGAGTGTACTATACCATGAGCAGTTCTTC,CAWSVLYHEQFF
-,TRBJ2-2,TRBV7-8,-,TGTGCCAGCAGCCCCCGAGAGCCCCGCCCCGGGGAGCTGTTTTTT,CASSPREPRPGELFF
once,TRBJ2-7,TRBV4-3,TRBD1,TGCGCCAGCAGCACCGGGACAGGGACGTACGAGCAGTACTTC,CASSTGTGTYEQYF
-,TRBJ2-1,TRBV7-8,-,TGTGCCAGCAGTCCCCAGGCGCTTCAGAGGACCTCCTACAATGAGCAGTTCTTC,CASSPQALQRTSYNEQFF
once,TRBJ1-5,TRBV28,-,TGTGCCAGCGGAATTCCAAATCAGCCCCAGCATTTT,CASGIPNQPQHF
-,TRBJ2-1,TRBV18,-,TGTGCCAGCTCACCCTCTTACAGGGAGGATGAGCAGTTCTTC,CASSPSYREDEQFF
-,TRBJ2-4,TRBV7-8,-,TGTGCCAGCAGCACCATCCCCGGTCCGGCGGGCGTAGCCAAAAACATTCAGTACTTC,CASSTIPGPAGVAKNIQYF
-,TRBJ1-5,TRBV4-3,TRBD1,TGCGCCAGCAGCCCCCGACAGGGGGCGAGGTCCCAGCATTTT,CASSPRQGARSQHF
-,TRBJ2-5,TRBV12-5,TRBD1,TGTGCTAGTGGTTTGGTAAGCCAGGGGGCCGAGACCCAGTACTTC,CASGLVSQGAETQYF
-,TRBJ2-1,TRBV6-2/TRBV6-3,-,TGTGCCAGCACCTATACAACGATGAATGAGCAGTTCTTC,CASTYTTMNEQFF
-,TRBJ2-2,TRBV5-1,-,TGCGCCAGCAGCTTGGTTGGGGGCCCGGACACCGGGGAGCTGTTTTTT,CASSLVGGPDTGELFF
-,TRBJ2-7,TRBV6-5,-,TGTGCCAGCAGAACGGCCCCTCGGCCGGTCTCACAGCAGTACTTC,CASRTAPRPVSQQYF
-,TRBJ2-5,TRBV9,-,TGTGCCAGCAGCGACCCCGGGACGAGCAAAGGGACCCAGTACTTC,CASSDPGTSKGTQYF
once,TRBJ2-2,TRBV20-1,TRBD2,TGCAGTGCTAGAACTAGCGACACCGGGGAGCTGTTTTTT,CSARTSDTGELFF